The present entry profiles one T cell receptor (beta chain) with its context. What it binds is not known. From the reads, TCRdb called clonotypes with MiXCR, one entry per CDR3 protein. The table records about a million distinct CDR3 sequences, roughly 30% of them present only once. CDR3 length: 13 amino acids. V was cut by 5 bases and J by 4 bases, with 11 bases left in between. CDR1 and CDR2 from the germline V gene are SEHNR and FQNEAQ (reference sequence). The data are from a study of T cell repertoires in cytomegalovirus infection. The TCR originated in a human donor in good health (CMV status not recorded). Some clones in this sample may be carry-over from other donors' samples. The sequencing here drew on cultured CD8+ T cells from PBMCs, taken from culture after CMV antigen stimulation. The chain uses TRBV7-9 and TRBJ2-5; D unclear. The CDR3 sequence is CASSPVGRETQYF. In DNA form, the CDR3 reads TGTGCCAGCAGCCCAGTCGGCAGAGAGACCCAGTACTTC.